The next 30 T cell receptor beta chains were all read from a single sample in a study of tumor-infiltrating lymphocytes in primary liver carcinoma. With a constant-region primer, TCR beta cDNA was made from around 530 ng of total RNA. Libraries covering TCR beta were generated through three nested multiplex PCR rounds (using a slightly modified ARM-PCR). Researchers ran the first two PCR rounds for approximately 10 cycles each with TRBV1-TRBV30 forward primers and a C-beta reverse primer. TCRdb called the multiplex PCR reads again in MiXCR, with one record for every CDR3 protein. Among hundreds of thousands of distinct CDR3 sequences listed, approximately 58% were seen once. Germline DNA was also extracted, while the blood RNA originated from unsorted whole blood. The material sequenced was peripheral blood. The source of these receptors is a woman under 40 with primary liver carcinoma and hepatitis B virus infection.

In its sample, this clonotype was seen many times. The chain joins TRBV11-2 to TRBJ2-6; 7 nucleotides agree with TRBD2. V lost 4 bases to trimming and J lost 4 bases; unmatched junction nucleotides: 16. From germline, CDR1 is SGHAT and CDR2 FQNNGV. This CDR3 has 19 amino acids. The CDR3 DNA sequence: TGTGCCAGCAGCTCCTTTGGGGCGGGAGTGTCGTGGGGGGCCAACGTCCTGACTTTC. It translates to CASSSFGAGVSWGANVLTF.

The sample holds a few counts of this clonotype. V and J are TRBV6-2 or TRBV6-3 and TRBJ2-2; D is unresolved. Per the germline V gene, CDR1 is MNHEY and CDR2 is SVGEGT. The CDR3 runs 13 residues. V lost 6 bases and J 4 bases, leaving 9 bases between the germline ends. The DNA of the CDR3 is TGTGCCAGCAGACTAACCGGCACCGGGGAGCTGTTTTTT. Translating it yields CASRLTGTGELFF.

As to this clonotype: The junction and the germline gene differ at one end; a read error may be behind it. The rearrangement links TRBV29-1 to TRBJ1-1; D is possibly TRBD1 (5 bases). The CDR3 length is 14 residues. Per the germline V gene, CDR1 is SQVTM and CDR2 is ANQGSEA. The CDR3 nucleotides are TGCAGCGTTGACAGGGCCCTAATGAACACTGAAGCTTACTTT. It translates to CSVDRALMNTEAYF. Complete variable domain (other parts from reference TRBV29-1 and TRBJ1-1): SAVISQKPSRDICQRGTSLTIQCQVDSQVTMMFWYRQQPGQSLTLIATANQGSEATYESGFVIDKFPISRPNLTFSTLTVSNMSPEDSSIYLCSVDRALMNTEAYFGQGTRLTVV.

The chain recombines TRBV7-9 with TRBJ1-1, with D perhaps TRBD1 (6 bases). Germline loops: CDR1 SEHNR, CDR2 FQNEAQ (reference sequence). The CDR3 loop spans 15 amino acids. Trimming shortened V by 8 bases and J by 1 base, and 17 bases separated the two germline ends. CDR3 bases: TGTGCCAGCGGGCCTACCGGGACACGGAACACTGAAGCTTTCTTT. Encoded protein: CASGPTGTRNTEAFF.

This clonotype was seen many times. The chain combines TRBV11-2 with TRBJ1-4; D possibly corresponds to TRBD1 (5 bases). This CDR3 comprises 14 residues. The germline V gene has CDR1 SGHAT and CDR2 FQNNGV. Trimming cost V 5 bases and J 11 bases, with 18 bases left between them. CDR3 in amino acids: CASSPMGGLEKLFF. Here the CDR3 DNA reads TGTGCCAGCAGCCCCATGGGGGGTCTTGAGAAACTGTTTTTT.

Many counts were recorded for this clonotype. The chain has TRBV11-2 and TRBJ1-1; possible D gene TRBD1, 6 bases. The length of the CDR3 is 13 residues. Germline values: CDR1 SGHAT, CDR2 FQNNGV. Trimming stripped 5 bases from V and 6 bases from J, with 13 bases between. In DNA, the CDR3 is TGTGCCAGCAGCCCAGGGGTGGGATCTGAAGCTTTCTTT. Translation gives CASSPGVGSEAFF.

A note on this clonotype: A much larger clone lies one base from this, so it may be a read error. Without the conserved terminal phenylalanine or tryptophan, this CDR3 likely stems from a read error. The chain has TRBV14 and TRBJ2-1, with 12 bases fitting TRBD2. The ends lost 4 bases at V and 7 bases at J; junction bases unmatched: 17. Germline-derived CDR1 and CDR2 are SGHDN and FVKESK. This CDR3 is built from 19 residues. CDR3 nucleotides: TGTGCCAGCAGCCCTGGGGCATCTAGCGGGAGGGTAGCCAAGAATGAGCAGTTCCTC. Protein product: CASSPGASSGRVAKNEQFL.

As for this clonotype: As the CDR3 is not closed by the conserved phenylalanine or tryptophan, this likely results from a read error. The J gene is TRBJ2-3, the V gene TRBV5-1; D possibly matches TRBD1 or TRBD2 (6 bases each). The CDR3 covers 14 residues. V was shortened by 2 bases and J by 6 bases, with 13 bases between the two germline ends. Germline CDR1 SGHRS, CDR2 YFSETQ. Here the CDR3 reads CASSLTGALDTQYC. CDR3 in DNA: TGCGCCAGCAGCTTAACGGGGGCCCTGGATACGCAGTATTGT.

Many counts were recorded for this clonotype. J is TRBJ2-6 and V is TRBV12-3 or TRBV12-4, with TRBD2 identical over 9 bases. V shed 5 bases and J 0 bases; nucleotides not matched to a gene: 5. The CDR3 is made up of 17 amino acids. The CDR3 bases are TGTGCCAGCAGTCAAGCGGGGGGAACCTCTGGGGCCAACGTCCTGACTTTC. Protein sequence: CASSQAGGTSGANVLTF.

This rearrangement joins TRBV28 to TRBJ2-7; D not certain. CDR3 length: 12 residues. V was cut by 5 bases and J by 2 bases, with 7 bases left in between. CDR1 is MDHEN and CDR2 is SYDVKM in the germline V gene. The CDR3 region is CASSLLAYEQYF. The CDR3 DNA follows: TGTGCCAGCAGTCTTCTCGCCTACGAGCAGTACTTC.

This clonotype has a count of ten or more. This chain links TRBV12-3 or TRBV12-4 with TRBJ1-2; 9 bases align to TRBD1. V shed 6 bases, J shed 5 bases, and the junction held 4 bases outside the gene matches. The CDR3 loop spans 13 amino acids. Here the CDR3 reads CASRLGQGYGYTF. CDR3 nucleotide sequence: TGTGCCAGCAGATTGGGACAGGGATATGGCTACACCTTC.

A few counts support this clonotype. The genes are TRBV28 and TRBJ2-3, with TRBD2 as a possible D gene (6 bases). The CDR3 totals 15 residues. Germline V gives CDR1 MDHEN, CDR2 SYDVKM. V dropped 2 bases and J dropped 8 bases, with 17 bases sitting between them. CDR3 nucleotide sequence: TGTGCCAGCAGTTTAGGAGGGCCTATCTTTGGTACGCAGTATTTT. As protein: CASSLGGPIFGTQYF.

As regards this clonotype: The germline gene is not matched at one end of the junction; a read error may be the cause. This chain connects TRBV11-2 to TRBJ2-1; 7 nucleotides line up with TRBD2. The CDR3 totals 16 residues. Germline V gene sequence: CDR1 SGHAT, CDR2 FQNNGV. Here the CDR3 reads CASSLGPTGGRSERFF. The CDR3 nucleotides read TGTGCCAGCAGCTTAGGTCCGACGGGAGGTCGCAGTGAGCGGTTCTTC.

About this clonotype itself: A much more abundant neighbour one base away suggests this may be a read error. The chain employs TRBV10-3 and TRBJ1-1; D is undetermined. Trimming cost V 3 bases and J 6 bases, with 11 bases left between them. Per the germline V gene, CDR1 is ENHRY and CDR2 is SYGVKD. The length of the CDR3 is 13 residues. The CDR3, as DNA: TGTGCCATCAGTGACGCAGGCCATGCTGAAGCTTTCTTT. This codes for CAISDAGHAEAFF.

The chain couples TRBV4-1 to TRBJ1-5, with D unresolved. Germline-derived CDR1 and CDR2 are MGHRA and YSYEKL. CDR3 length: 15 residues. V was pared by 3 bases and J by 0 bases, with 9 bases between. The CDR3 nucleotides read TGCGCCAGCAGCCATGTTTTGGATAGCAATCAGCCCCAGCATTTT. It is translated as CASSHVLDSNQPQHF.

This clonotype was seen a handful of times. V gene TRBV5-6 combines with J gene TRBJ1-1, with 8 positions matching TRBD1. Looked up from germline, CDR1 is SGHDT and CDR2 is YYEEEE. Unmatched junction bases numbered 12, after V lost 5 bases and J lost 0 bases. The CDR3 runs 17 residues. CDR3 loop: CASSWMNRGVMNTEAFF. The CDR3 DNA sequence: TGTGCCAGCAGTTGGATGAACAGGGGGGTCATGAACACTGAAGCTTTCTTT.

Remarks on this clonotype: Given a much more abundant clone one base away, this may be a read error. The V and J genes are TRBV6-5 and TRBJ2-7; possible D gene TRBD1, 6 bases. The CDR3 extends over 12 amino acids. Germline-derived CDR1 and CDR2 are MNHEY and SVGAGI. As DNA, the CDR3 is TGTGTCAGCAGATCCGGGACAAACGAGCAGTACTTC. The encoded protein is CVSRSGTNEQYF.

Details on this clonotype: The junction shows a germline mismatch at one end, possibly a read error. The rearrangement uses TRBV4-3 and TRBJ2-1; possibly TRBD1 or TRBD2 for D (5 bases each). Germline values: CDR1 LGHNA, CDR2 YSLEER. The CDR3 is made up of 13 amino acids. The CDR3 sequence is CASSPKVGAEEFF. CDR3 DNA: TGCGCCAGCAGCCCCAAAGTCGGGGCTGAGGAGTTCTTC.

Comment on this clonotype: One base away lies a much larger clone, so this may be a sequencing read error. This likely comes from a read error, as the CDR3 has no conserved phenylalanine or tryptophan at its end. The chain employs TRBV4-2 and TRBJ2-4; D is possibly TRBD1 or TRBD2 (5 bases each). Germline assignment: CDR1 LGHNA and CDR2 YNFKEQ. The CDR3 runs to 14 residues. Trimming removed 4 bases at V and 5 bases at J, with 12 bases between. This chain's CDR3 is CASSPRGRENIQYL. In DNA, the CDR3 is TGTGCCAGCAGCCCGAGGGGAAGAGAAAACATTCAGTACTTA.

The chain carries TRBV12-3 or TRBV12-4 and TRBJ2-7; D unresolved. The CDR3 covers 16 residues. Trimming took 1 base from V and 4 from J, leaving 17 bases between them. The CDR3 DNA sequence: TGTGCCAGCAGTTTAGGTATGAGACTCGAAGGTTACGAGCAGTACTTC. Protein sequence: CASSLGMRLEGYEQYF.

The genes are TRBV14 and TRBJ2-1; D is unclear. The CDR3 has 15 residues. Trimming cost V 1 base and J 8 bases, with 15 bases left between them. CDR1 and CDR2 (germline): SGHDN, FVKESK. CDR3: CASSQVRVNVHEQFF. The CDR3 DNA sequence: TGTGCCAGCAGCCAAGTTAGGGTTAATGTACATGAGCAGTTCTTC.

The gene calls are TRBV7-9 and TRBJ2-1, with D possibly being TRBD2 (5 bases). V gave up 0 bases and J gave up 8 bases, with 14 bases separating them. Per germline, CDR1 SEHNR and CDR2 FQNEAQ (reference sequence). This CDR3 has 15 amino acids. Here the CDR3 DNA reads TGTGCCAGCAGCTTAGCTATGACCGCGGGCGATGAGCAGTTCTTC. Amino acid sequence: CASSLAMTAGDEQFF. The full variable domain, with the rest looked up from reference TRBV7-9 and TRBJ2-1, is DTGVSQNPRHKITKRGQNVTFRCDPISEHNRLYWYRQTLGQGPEFLTYFQNEAQLEKSRLLSDRFSAERPKGSFSTLEIQRTEQGDSAMYLCASSLAMTAGDEQFFGPGTRLTVL.

Of note for this clonotype: Given a much more abundant clone one base away, this may be a read error. This chain connects TRBV6-6 to TRBJ1-5; 9 bases line up with TRBD1. This CDR3 contains 15 residues. CDR1 is MNHNY and CDR2 is SVGAGI in the germline V gene (reference sequence). Here the CDR3 reads CAGSFDRGYNQPQHF. The DNA of the CDR3 is TGTGCCGGCAGTTTTGACAGGGGGTACAATCAGCCCCAGCATTTT.

V and J are TRBV12-3 or TRBV12-4 and TRBJ2-5; D is perhaps TRBD1 (5 bases). The CDR3 totals 15 residues. With 5 bases removed from V and 5 bases from J, the gap between germline ends came to 18 bases. The CDR3 coding sequence is TGTGCCAGCAGTCGCGACCAGGGTTCGTGGGAGACCCAGTACTTC. This gives the protein CASSRDQGSWETQYF.

Regarding this clonotype: No conserved phenylalanine or tryptophan ends this CDR3, so it is likely a read error. The CDR3 loop reads CASSDGNSGNTIYS. The DNA of the CDR3 is TGTGCCAGCAGTGATGGGAACTCTGGAAACACCATATATTCT. The V and J genes are TRBV6-1 and TRBJ1-3; no reliable D call. The germline V gene encodes CDR1 MNHNS and CDR2 SASEGT. CDR3 length equals 14 residues. V lost 3 bases and J 0 bases, leaving 6 bases between the germline ends.

This clonotype showed up many times. One junction end disagrees with the germline gene, perhaps due to a read error. This rearrangement joins TRBV12-3 or TRBV12-4 to TRBJ2-7; 11 bases match TRBD2. The CDR3 length is 15 residues. DNA for the CDR3: TGTGCCAGCAGATTAGCGGGAGGGCCGGGGTACGAGCAGTACTTC. This gives the protein CASRLAGGPGYEQYF.

This chain uses TRBV25-1 with TRBJ2-4, with D perhaps TRBD1 (6 bases). The CDR3 contains 13 residues. V lost 6 bases to trimming and J lost 6 bases, with 12 bases between them. CDR1 and CDR2 (germline): MGHDK, SYGVNS. CDR3 in amino acids: CASSPGAGNIQYF. The CDR3, as DNA: TGTGCCAGCAGCCCAGGGGCGGGAAACATTCAGTACTTC.

As to this clonotype: A much bigger clone sits one base away, suggesting this may be a read error. The rearrangement uses TRBV4-2 and TRBJ1-6, with D unclear. Germline values: CDR1 LGHNA, CDR2 YNFKEQ. This CDR3 has 13 residues. This chain's CDR3 is CDSSQDQDPPLHF. In DNA, the CDR3 is TGTGACAGCAGCCAAGATCAGGACCCACCCCTCCACTTT.

As concerns this clonotype: Here the CDR3 omits its conserved ending phenylalanine or tryptophan, so a read error is the likely source. It is unclear where the CDR3 begins or ends on the DNA, so no DNA is shown, and the CDR3 is as TCRdb lists it. The CDR3 is CASSFSGRVYNEQLI. The V call is TRBV11-2, the J call TRBJ2-1; the DNA was not compared with TRBD2, the D call given in the table. CDR1 is SGHAT and CDR2 is FQNNGV in the germline V gene. Both ends counted, the CDR3 spans 15 residues.

This clonotype has only a few counts. The V gene is TRBV14, the J gene TRBJ2-7; D call uncertain. Deletions cut 1 base from V and 3 bases from J, with 4 bases between. CDR1 is SGHDN and CDR2 is FVKESK in the germline V gene. The CDR3 covers 12 residues. CDR3: CASSQGVYEQYF. DNA of the CDR3: TGTGCCAGCAGCCAAGGGGTCTACGAGCAGTACTTC.